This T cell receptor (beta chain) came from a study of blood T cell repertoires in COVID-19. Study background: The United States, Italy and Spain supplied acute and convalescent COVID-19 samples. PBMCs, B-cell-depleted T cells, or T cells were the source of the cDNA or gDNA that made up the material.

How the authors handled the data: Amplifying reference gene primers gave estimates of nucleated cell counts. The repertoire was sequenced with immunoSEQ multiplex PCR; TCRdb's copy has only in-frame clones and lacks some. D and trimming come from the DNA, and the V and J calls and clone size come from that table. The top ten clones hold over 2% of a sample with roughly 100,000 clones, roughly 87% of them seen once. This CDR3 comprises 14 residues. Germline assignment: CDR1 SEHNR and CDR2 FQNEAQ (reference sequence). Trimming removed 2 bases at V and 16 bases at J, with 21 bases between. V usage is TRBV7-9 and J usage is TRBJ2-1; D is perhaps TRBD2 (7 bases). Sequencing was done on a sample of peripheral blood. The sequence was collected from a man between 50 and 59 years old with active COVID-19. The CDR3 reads CASSLPPGGGALFF. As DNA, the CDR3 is TGTGCCAGCAGCTTACCCCCTGGTGGGGGGGCACTTTTCTTC.